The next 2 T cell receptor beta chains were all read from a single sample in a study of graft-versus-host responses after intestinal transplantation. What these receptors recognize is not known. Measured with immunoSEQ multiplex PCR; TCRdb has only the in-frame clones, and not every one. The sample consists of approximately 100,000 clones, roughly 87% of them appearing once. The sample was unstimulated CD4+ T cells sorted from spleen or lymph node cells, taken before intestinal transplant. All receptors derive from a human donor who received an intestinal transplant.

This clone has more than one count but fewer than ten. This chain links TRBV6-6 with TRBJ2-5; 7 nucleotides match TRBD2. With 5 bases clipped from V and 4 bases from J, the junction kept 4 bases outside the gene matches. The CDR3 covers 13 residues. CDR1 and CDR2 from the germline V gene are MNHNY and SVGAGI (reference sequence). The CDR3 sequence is CASSRGLVETQYF. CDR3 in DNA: TGTGCCAGCAGTCGCGGACTAGTAGAGACCCAGTACTTC.

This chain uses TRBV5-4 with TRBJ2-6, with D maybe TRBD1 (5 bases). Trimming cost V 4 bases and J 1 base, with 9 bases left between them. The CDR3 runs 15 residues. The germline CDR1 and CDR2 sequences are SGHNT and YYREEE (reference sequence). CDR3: CASSSQGSGANVLTF. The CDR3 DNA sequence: TGTGCCAGCAGCAGCCAGGGTTCTGGGGCCAACGTCCTGACTTTC.